This TCR beta chain was recovered during a study of response to subunit inactivated influenza vaccine (dated by TCRdb to the late 2010s). For context, the study as a whole: Deep quantitative T cell receptor repertoire profiling was used in the study to track responses to a trivalent subunit inactivated influenza vaccine. The investigation overall reported the following: The authors proposed that each seasonal influenza vaccination may bring in only a limited number of new T cells.

Notes on this clonotype: What antigen it recognizes has not been identified. No qualities accompany the bases; no much larger clone lies one base away.

Preparation of the library involved RT-PCR. Sequencing instrument: Illumina HiSeq 2500. Using fastp at Q25 and MiXCR, TCRdb reprocessed the public reads and kept productive beta chains. All rows with the same CDR3 protein become a single entry with the most common DNA and genes. A total of about 570,000 distinct CDR3 sequences appear in this sample, about an eighth of them only once. The ten biggest clones cover 9.5% to 13% of the sample. The sample consisted of PBMCs from blood, taken on the day of vaccination. The sequence was obtained from a man aged 50-59 years who received an inactivated influenza vaccine. Donor details come from another sample of the same person, matched by shared clones.

This receptor carries the CDR3 CASSDKGAGVLNEQFF. The nucleotide sequence reads TGTGCCAGCAGTGACAAAGGCGCGGGAGTTCTCAATGAGCAGTTCTTC. Recombination linked TRBV25-1 to TRBJ2-1; 7 central bases correspond to TRBD2. Including cysteine and phenylalanine, the CDR3 has 16 amino acids. The retained sequence is limited to the CDR3, 48 bases, with the frame set at the first base. V is trimmed back by 3 bases and J by 6 bases, and the junction contains 11 bases that no gene match accounts for. For CDR1 and CDR2, the germline V gene lists MGHDK and SYGVNS.